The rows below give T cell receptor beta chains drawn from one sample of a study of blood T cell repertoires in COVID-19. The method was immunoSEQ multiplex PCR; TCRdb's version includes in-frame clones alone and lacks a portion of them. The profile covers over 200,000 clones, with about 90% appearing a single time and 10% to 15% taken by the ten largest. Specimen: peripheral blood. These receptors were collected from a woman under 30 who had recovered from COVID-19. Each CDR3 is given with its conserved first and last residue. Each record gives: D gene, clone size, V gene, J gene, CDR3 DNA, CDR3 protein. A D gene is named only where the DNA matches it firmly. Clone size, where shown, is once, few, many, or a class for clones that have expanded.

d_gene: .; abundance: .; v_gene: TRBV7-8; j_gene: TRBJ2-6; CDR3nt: TGTGCCAGCAGCCGTTATTCTGGGGCCAACGTCCTGACTTTC; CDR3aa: CASSRYSGANVLTF
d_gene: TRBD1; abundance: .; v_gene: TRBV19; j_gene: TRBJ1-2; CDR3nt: TGTGCCAGTAGTATATTCACGACAGGGACTTGGAGGTATGGCTACACCTTC; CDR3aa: CASSIFTTGTWRYGYTF
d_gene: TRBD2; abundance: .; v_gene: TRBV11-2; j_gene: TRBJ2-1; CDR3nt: TGTGCCAGCAGCTTGAGACTAGCGGGAGGTCTCCTTTACAATGAGCAGTTCTTC; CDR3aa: CASSLRLAGGLLYNEQFF
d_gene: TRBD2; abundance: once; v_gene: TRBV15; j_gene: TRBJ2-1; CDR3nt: TGTGCCACCAGCAGAGTGGGCGGGAGGCCCTACAATGAGCAGTTCTTC; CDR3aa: CATSRVGGRPYNEQFF
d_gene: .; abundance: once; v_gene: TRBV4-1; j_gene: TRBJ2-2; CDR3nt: TGCGCCAGCAGCCAAGATAAGTTAGCCGGGGAGCTGTTTTTT; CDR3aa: CASSQDKLAGELFF
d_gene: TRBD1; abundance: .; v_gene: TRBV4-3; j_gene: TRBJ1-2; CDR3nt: TGCGCCAGCAGCCGCTTTACAGGGGCGCCCGGTGGCTACACCTTC; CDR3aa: CASSRFTGAPGGYTF
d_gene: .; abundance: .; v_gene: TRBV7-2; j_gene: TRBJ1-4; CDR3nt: TGTGCCAGCAGCTCAGGACTGGCTTTTAATGAAAAACTGTTTTTT; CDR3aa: CASSSGLAFNEKLFF
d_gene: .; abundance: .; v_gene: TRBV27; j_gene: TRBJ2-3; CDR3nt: TGTGCCAGCAGTCCAACGCAGGGGTTCGCAGATACGCAGTATTTT; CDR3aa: CASSPTQGFADTQYF
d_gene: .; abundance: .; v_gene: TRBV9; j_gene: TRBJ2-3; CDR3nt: TGTGCCAGCAGCGTATCCCCTAGCTCCACAGATACGCAGTATTTT; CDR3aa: CASSVSPSSTDTQYF
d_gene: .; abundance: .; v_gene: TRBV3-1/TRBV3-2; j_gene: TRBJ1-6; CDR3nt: TGTGCCAGCAGGGGGCGACAGGCGGGTAATTCACCCCTCCACTTT; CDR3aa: CASRGRQAGNSPLHF
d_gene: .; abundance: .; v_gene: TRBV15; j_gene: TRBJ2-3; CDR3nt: TGTGCCACCAGCAGAGACAAGTCCCACCGGAGCCGCAGAAGCACAGATACGCAGTATTTT; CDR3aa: CATSRDKSHRSRRSTDTQYF
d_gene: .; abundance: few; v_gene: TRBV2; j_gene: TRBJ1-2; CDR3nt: TGTGCCAGCGGCCGGACGGGGTATGAGTTTACCTTC; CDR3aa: CASGRTGYEFTF
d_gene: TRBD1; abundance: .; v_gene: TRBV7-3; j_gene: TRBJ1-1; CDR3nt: TGTGCCAGCAGCCCCTCCGGACAGGGCTTGAACACTGAAGCTTTCTTT; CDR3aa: CASSPSGQGLNTEAFF
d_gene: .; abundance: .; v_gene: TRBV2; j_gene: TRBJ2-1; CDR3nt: TGTGCCAGCAGAGGGGGGGGCAGCAATGAGCAGTTCTTC; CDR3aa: CASRGGGSNEQFF
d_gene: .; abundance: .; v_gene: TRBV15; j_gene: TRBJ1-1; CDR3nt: TGTGCCACCAGCAGAGATCAGTCACAGAAGAACACTGAAGCTTTCTTT; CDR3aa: CATSRDQSQKNTEAFF
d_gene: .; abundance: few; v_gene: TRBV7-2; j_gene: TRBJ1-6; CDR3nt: TGTGCCAGCAGCTTAATTAGTGCCTCCAATTCACCCCTCCACTTT; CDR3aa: CASSLISASNSPLHF
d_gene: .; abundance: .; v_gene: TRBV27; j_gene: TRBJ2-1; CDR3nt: TGTGCCAGCAGTTTCGGAGGGGTTATCGACAATGAGCAGTTCTTC; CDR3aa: CASSFGGVIDNEQFF
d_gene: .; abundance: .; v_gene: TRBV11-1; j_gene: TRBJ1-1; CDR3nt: TGTGCCAGCAGCTTAGCGCAGGTGAACACTGAAGCTTTCTTT; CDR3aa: CASSLAQVNTEAFF
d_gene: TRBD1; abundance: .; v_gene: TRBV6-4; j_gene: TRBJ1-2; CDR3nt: TGTGCCAGCAGTGACTCGCCCGGGACAGGGGATAGAATTAACTATGGCTACACCTTC; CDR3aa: CASSDSPGTGDRINYGYTF
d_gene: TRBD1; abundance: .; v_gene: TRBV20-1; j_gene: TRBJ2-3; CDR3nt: TGCAGTGCTAGTAGACAGGGTATGGGAGATACGCAGTATTTT; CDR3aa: CSASRQGMGDTQYF
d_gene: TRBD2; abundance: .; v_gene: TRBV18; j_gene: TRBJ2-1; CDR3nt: TGTGCCAGCTCACCACCGGCTTGGACTAGCGGGTTCGGCTCCTACAATGAGCAGTTCTTC; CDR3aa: CASSPPAWTSGFGSYNEQFF
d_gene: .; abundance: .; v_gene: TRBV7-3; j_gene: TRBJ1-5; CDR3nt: TGTGCCAGCAGCCCATCCCCCGGTCAGCCCCAGCATTTT; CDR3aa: CASSPSPGQPQHF
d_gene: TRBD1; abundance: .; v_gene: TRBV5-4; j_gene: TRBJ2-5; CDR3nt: TGTGCCAGCAGCCCGTGGACAGGGGAAGAGACCCAGTACTTC; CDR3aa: CASSPWTGEETQYF
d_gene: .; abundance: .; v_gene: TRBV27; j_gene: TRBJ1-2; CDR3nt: TGTGCCAGCAGTTCTGCCACAGGTTCTTATGGCTACACCTTC; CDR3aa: CASSSATGSYGYTF
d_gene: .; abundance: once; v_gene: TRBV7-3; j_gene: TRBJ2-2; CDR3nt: TGTGCCAGCAGCTTAGGCATCACCGGGGAGCTGTTTTTT; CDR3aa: CASSLGITGELFF
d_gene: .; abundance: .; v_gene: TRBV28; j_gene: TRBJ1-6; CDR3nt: TGTGCCAGCAGTTCGGCTGACAGGCCTAATTCACCCCTCCACTTT; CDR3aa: CASSSADRPNSPLHF
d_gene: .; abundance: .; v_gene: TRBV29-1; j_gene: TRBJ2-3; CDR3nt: TGCAGCGTTGTAGCGGACCGCACAGATACGCAGTATTTT; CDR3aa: CSVVADRTDTQYF
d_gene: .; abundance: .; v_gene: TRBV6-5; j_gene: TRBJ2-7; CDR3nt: TGTGCCAGCAGTTGGACTGCCTACGAGCAGTACTTC; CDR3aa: CASSWTAYEQYF
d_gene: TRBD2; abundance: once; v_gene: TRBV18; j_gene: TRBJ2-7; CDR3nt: TGTGCCAGCTCACAGGGACTAGCGGATGCCTACGAGCAGTACTTC; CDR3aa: CASSQGLADAYEQYF
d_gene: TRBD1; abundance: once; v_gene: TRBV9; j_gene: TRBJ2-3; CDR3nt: TGTGCCAGCAGCGCCGGACAGGGGAGCACAGATACGCAGTATTTT; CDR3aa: CASSAGQGSTDTQYF
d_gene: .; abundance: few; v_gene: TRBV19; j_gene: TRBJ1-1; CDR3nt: TGTGCCAGTAGTATAAGAGCGAACACTGAAGCTTTCTTT; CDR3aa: CASSIRANTEAFF